The rows below give T cell receptor beta chains drawn from one sample of a study of OX40 agonist ivuxolimab in advanced cancers. TCRdb keeps only in-frame clones here, not all; method: immunoSEQ multiplex PCR. The sample has about 48,000 clones; about three quarters are singletons. The sample in question was CD4+ or CD8+ T cells sorted from blood, obtained in a trial of the OX40 agonist ivuxolimab. The source is an adult with an advanced solid tumor such as melanoma, head and neck, liver or kidney cancer. CDR3s include the opening cysteine and the closing phenylalanine or tryptophan. D genes are given only for firm matches. Clone sizes are given selectively: once, few, many, or a class where the clone is expanded.

v_call	d_call	j_call	clone_size	cdr3_aa	cdr3_nt
TRBV29-1	NA	TRBJ2-3	NA	CSVGAASGLDTQYF	TGCAGCGTTGGGGCGGCCTCGGGTCTAGATACGCAGTATTTT
TRBV29-1	TRBD1	TRBJ2-5	NA	CSVGDSGETQYF	TGCAGCGTTGGGGACAGTGGGGAGACCCAGTACTTC
TRBV7-8	TRBD2	TRBJ2-1	NA	CASSLNGALAGRLNKQFF	TGTGCCAGCAGCTTAAATGGGGCTTTAGCGGGGAGGCTCAATAAGCAGTTCTTC
TRBV18	TRBD1	TRBJ1-1	NA	CASRRTGRDTEAFF	TGTGCCAGCCGACGGACAGGGAGGGACACTGAAGCTTTCTTT
TRBV7-2	NA	TRBJ1-3	once	CASTRIRSGNTIYF	TGTGCCAGCACCCGTATAAGATCTGGAAACACCATATATTTT
TRBV9	NA	TRBJ1-2	NA	CASSYGEFDGYTF	TGTGCCAGCAGCTATGGGGAGTTCGATGGCTACACCTTC
TRBV4-1	NA	TRBJ2-4	NA	CASSQEGGKNIQYF	TGCGCCAGCAGCCAAGAAGGGGGGAAAAACATTCAGTACTTC
TRBV9	NA	TRBJ1-2	NA	CASSSAGDGYGYTF	TGTGCCAGCAGCTCCGCCGGGGACGGCTATGGCTACACCTTC
TRBV7-2	NA	TRBJ1-6	few	CASSPEDISPLHF	TGTGCCAGCAGCCCAGAGGACATTTCACCCCTCCACTTT
TRBV5-1	TRBD1	TRBJ2-3	NA	CASSFSGTGADTQYF	TGCGCCAGCAGCTTCTCCGGGACAGGAGCAGATACGCAGTATTTT
TRBV10-1	NA	TRBJ2-3	NA	CASSEGAVTDTQYF	TGCGCCAGCAGCGAAGGGGCGGTCACAGATACGCAGTATTTT
TRBV11-2	TRBD1	TRBJ2-1	NA	CASSFDRGDNEQFF	TGTGCCAGCAGCTTCGACAGGGGAGACAATGAGCAGTTCTTC
TRBV5-4	NA	TRBJ1-1	NA	CASSFTGYNTEAFF	TGTGCCAGCAGTTTTACAGGTTATAACACTGAAGCTTTCTTT
TRBV6-5	TRBD2	TRBJ2-7	NA	CASSGAAGYYEQYF	TGTGCCAGCAGTGGGGCAGCGGGATACTACGAGCAGTACTTC
TRBV5-1	TRBD2	TRBJ2-1	NA	CASSGTSGIYNEQFF	TGCGCCAGCAGCGGTACTAGCGGGATTTACAATGAGCAGTTCTTC
TRBV5-5	TRBD1	TRBJ2-7	NA	CASSPGQHLEQYF	TGTGCCAGCAGCCCGGGACAGCACTTGGAGCAGTACTTC
TRBV5-1	NA	TRBJ1-1	NA	CASSLQREGGAFF	TGCGCCAGCAGCTTGCAGCGGGAGGGGGGAGCTTTCTTT
TRBV5-4	NA	TRBJ2-7	NA	CASSYGTGARGEQYF	TGTGCCAGCAGCTACGGGACCGGGGCCAGGGGCGAGCAGTACTTC
TRBV5-1	NA	TRBJ2-1	NA	CASSLVLTAPFF	TGCGCCAGCAGCTTGGTACTGACGGCCCCATTCTTC
TRBV6-6	TRBD1	TRBJ1-5	NA	CASSTGDDQPQHF	TGTGCCAGCAGTACAGGGGACGATCAGCCCCAGCATTTT
TRBV6-1	NA	TRBJ1-5	NA	CASSQAYIDPQPQHF	TGTGCCAGCAGTCAGGCCTACATCGATCCTCAGCCCCAGCATTTT
TRBV5-6	NA	TRBJ1-2	NA	CASSLDQGVPYGYTF	TGTGCCAGCAGCTTGGATCAGGGAGTCCCCTATGGCTACACCTTC
TRBV19	TRBD2	TRBJ2-7	once	CASSIAGSGSHEQYF	TGTGCCAGTAGTATAGCTGGTAGCGGGAGCCACGAGCAGTACTTC
TRBV6-1	TRBD1	TRBJ1-2	NA	CASSERTGDYGYTF	TGTGCCAGCAGTGAAAGGACAGGGGACTATGGCTACACCTTC
TRBV5-4	TRBD2	TRBJ2-7	NA	CASSIGLAGPYEQYF	TGTGCCAGCAGCATTGGACTAGCGGGCCCCTACGAGCAGTACTTC
TRBV29-1	NA	TRBJ2-3	NA	CSTAGTSADTQYF	TGCAGCACAGCAGGCACCAGCGCAGATACGCAGTATTTT